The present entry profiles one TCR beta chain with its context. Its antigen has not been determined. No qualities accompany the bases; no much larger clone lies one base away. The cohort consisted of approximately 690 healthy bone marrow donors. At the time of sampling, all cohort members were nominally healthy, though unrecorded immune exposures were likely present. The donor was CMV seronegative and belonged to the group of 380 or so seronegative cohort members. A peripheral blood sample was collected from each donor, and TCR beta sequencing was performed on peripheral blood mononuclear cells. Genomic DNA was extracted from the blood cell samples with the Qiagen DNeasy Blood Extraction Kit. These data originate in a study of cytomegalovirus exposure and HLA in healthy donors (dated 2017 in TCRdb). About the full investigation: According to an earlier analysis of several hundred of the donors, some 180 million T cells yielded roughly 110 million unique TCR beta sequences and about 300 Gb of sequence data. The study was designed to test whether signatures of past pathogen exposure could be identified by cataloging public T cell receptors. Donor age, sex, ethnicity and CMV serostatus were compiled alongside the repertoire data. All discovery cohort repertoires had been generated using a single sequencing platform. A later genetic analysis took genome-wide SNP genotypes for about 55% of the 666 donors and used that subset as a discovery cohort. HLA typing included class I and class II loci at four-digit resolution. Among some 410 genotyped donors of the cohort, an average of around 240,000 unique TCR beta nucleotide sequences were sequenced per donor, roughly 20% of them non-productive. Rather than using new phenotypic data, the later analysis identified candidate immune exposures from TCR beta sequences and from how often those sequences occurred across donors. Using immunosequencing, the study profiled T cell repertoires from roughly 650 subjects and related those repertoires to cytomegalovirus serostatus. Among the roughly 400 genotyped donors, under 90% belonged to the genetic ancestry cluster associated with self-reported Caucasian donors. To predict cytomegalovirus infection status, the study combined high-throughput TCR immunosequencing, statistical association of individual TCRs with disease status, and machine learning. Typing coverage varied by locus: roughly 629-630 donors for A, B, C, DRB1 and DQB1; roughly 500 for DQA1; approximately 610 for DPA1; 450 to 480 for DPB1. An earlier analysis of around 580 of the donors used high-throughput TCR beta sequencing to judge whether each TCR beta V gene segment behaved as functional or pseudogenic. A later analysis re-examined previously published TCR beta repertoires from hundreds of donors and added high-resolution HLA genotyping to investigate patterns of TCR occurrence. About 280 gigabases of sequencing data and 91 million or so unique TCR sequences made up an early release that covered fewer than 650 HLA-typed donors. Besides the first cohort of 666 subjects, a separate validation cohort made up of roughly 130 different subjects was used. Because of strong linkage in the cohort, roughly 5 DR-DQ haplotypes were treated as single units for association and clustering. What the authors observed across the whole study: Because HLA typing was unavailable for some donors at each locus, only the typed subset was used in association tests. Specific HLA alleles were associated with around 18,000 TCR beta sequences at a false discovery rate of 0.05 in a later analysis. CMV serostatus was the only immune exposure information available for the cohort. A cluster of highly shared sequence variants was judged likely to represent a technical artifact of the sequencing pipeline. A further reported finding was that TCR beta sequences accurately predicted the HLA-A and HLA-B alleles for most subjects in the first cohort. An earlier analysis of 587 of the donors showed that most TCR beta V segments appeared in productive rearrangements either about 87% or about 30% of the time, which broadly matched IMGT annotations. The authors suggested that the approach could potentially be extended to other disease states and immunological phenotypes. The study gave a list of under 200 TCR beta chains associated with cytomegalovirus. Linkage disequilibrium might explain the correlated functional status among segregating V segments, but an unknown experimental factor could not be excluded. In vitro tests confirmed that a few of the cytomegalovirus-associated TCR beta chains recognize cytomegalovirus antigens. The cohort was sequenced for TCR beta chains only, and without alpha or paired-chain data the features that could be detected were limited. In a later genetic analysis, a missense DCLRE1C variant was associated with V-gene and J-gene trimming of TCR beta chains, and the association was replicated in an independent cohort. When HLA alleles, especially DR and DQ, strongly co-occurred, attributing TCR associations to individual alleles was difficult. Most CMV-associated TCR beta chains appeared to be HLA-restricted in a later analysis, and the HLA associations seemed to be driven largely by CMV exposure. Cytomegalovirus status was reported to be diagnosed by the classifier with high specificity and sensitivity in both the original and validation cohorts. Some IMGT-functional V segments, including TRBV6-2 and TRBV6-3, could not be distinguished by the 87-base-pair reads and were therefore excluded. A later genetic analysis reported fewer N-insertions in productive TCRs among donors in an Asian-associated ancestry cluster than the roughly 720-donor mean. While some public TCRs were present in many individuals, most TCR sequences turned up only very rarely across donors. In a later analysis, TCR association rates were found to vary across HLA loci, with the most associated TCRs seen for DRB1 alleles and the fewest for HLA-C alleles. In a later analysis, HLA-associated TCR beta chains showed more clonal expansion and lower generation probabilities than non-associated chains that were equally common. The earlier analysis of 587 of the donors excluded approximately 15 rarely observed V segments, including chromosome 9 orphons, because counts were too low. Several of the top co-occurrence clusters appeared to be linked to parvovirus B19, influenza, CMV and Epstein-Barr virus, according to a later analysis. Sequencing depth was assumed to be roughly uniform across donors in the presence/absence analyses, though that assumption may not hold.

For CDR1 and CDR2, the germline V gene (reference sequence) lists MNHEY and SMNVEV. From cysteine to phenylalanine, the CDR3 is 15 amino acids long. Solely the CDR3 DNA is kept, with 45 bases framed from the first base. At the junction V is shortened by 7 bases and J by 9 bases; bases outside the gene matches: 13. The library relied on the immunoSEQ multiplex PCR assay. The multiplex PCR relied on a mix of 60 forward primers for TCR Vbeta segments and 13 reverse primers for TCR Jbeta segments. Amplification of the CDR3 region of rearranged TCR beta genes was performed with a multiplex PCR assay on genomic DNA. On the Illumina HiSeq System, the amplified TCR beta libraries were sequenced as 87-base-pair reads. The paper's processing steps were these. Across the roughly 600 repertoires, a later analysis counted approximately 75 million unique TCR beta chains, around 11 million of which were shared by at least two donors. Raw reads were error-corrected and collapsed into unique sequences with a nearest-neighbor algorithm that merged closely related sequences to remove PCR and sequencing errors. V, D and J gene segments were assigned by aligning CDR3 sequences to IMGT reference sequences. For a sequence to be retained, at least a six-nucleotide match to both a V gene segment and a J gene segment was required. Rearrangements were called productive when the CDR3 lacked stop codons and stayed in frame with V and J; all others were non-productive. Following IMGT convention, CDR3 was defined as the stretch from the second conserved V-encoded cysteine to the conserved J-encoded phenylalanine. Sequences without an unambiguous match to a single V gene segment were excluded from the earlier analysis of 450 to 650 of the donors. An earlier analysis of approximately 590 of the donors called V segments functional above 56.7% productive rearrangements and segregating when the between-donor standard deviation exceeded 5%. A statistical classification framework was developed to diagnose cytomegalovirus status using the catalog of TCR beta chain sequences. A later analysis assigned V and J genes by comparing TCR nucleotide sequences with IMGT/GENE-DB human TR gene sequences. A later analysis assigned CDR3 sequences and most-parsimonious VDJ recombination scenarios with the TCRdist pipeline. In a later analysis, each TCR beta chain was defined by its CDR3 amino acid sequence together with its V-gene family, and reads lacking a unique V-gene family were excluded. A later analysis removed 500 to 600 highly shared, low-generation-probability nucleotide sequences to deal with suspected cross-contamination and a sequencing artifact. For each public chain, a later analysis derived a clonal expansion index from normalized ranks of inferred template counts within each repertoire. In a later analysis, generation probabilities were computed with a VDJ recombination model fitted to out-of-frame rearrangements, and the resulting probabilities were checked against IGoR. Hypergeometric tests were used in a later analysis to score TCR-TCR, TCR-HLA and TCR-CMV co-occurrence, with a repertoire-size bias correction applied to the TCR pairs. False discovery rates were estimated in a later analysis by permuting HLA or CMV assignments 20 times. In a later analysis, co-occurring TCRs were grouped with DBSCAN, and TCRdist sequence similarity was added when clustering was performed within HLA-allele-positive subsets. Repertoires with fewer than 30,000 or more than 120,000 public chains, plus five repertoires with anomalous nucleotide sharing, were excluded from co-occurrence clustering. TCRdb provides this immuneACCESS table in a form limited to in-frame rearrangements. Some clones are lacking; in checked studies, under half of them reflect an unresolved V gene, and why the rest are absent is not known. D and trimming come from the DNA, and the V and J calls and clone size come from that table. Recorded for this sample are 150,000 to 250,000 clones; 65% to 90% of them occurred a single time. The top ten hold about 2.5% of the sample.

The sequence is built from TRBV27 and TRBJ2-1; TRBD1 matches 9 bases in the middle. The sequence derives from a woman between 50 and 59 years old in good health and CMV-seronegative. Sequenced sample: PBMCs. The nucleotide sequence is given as TGTGCCAGCATTGCGTACGGACAGGGGTCTCCTGAGCAGTTCTTC. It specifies CASIAYGQGSPEQFF.